Below, 20 T cell receptor beta chains from the same sample are listed, as sequenced in a study of identical twins. MiXCR, applied by TCRdb to the 5' RACE reads, yields one record per CDR3 protein. The table has some 760,000 distinct CDR3 sequences, approximately 18% seen once. The same data also contributed to another study, on T cells expressing NK-cell markers.

The sequenced material came from PBMCs. The receptors here all came from a young woman in good health.

The rearrangement links TRBV20-1 to TRBJ2-5; maybe TRBD2 (6 bases). The CDR3 loop spans 14 amino acids. V lost 6 bases, J lost 5 bases, and 19 bases lay in between. Germline V gives CDR1 DFQATT, CDR2 SNEGSKA (reference sequence). The CDR3 DNA reads TGCAGTGCGCGGAATGACGGGAGCGGGGAGACCCAGTACTTC. Translation gives CSARNDGSGETQYF.

The chain has TRBV12-3 or TRBV12-4 and TRBJ2-1; TRBD1 agrees at 12 bases. The CDR3 is 14 residues long. Unmatched junction bases numbered 3, after V lost 4 bases and J lost 8 bases. The DNA for the CDR3 is TGTGCCAGCAGTTCGGGACAGGGGGCCCATGAGCAGTTCTTC. Protein: CASSSGQGAHEQFF.

This clonotype was found a few times. The chain is built from TRBV10-3 and TRBJ1-2; no reliable D call. The V gene's germline CDR1 is ENHRY and CDR2 SYGVKD. Trimming shortened V by 0 bases and J by 10 bases, and 12 bases separated the two germline ends. This CDR3 region has 13 residues. CDR3 sequence: CAISESTAYPYTF. The CDR3 DNA sequence: TGTGCCATCAGTGAGTCCACCGCATACCCCTACACCTTC.

This clonotype turned up a few times. The V call is TRBV12-3 or TRBV12-4, the J call TRBJ1-5; D is unclear. The CDR3 runs 15 residues. Trimming took off 6 bases at V and 7 bases at J, with 19 bases between the two ends. The CDR3 DNA sequence: TGTGCCAGCAGCCCTAGGAGGGTTTCGGGGCAGCCCCAGCATTTT. This sequence encodes CASSPRRVSGQPQHF.

A few counts support this clonotype. This chain joins TRBV20-1 and TRBJ2-5; 7 nucleotides agree with TRBD2. Germline loops: CDR1 DFQATT, CDR2 SNEGSKA (reference sequence). This CDR3 contains 14 residues. The V segment lost 6 bases and the J segment 3 bases; nucleotides outside the gene matches: 10. DNA of the CDR3: TGCAGTGCCGCCCGGGGGGATAACAAAGAGACCCAGTACTTC. It is translated as CSAARGDNKETQYF.

This clonotype showed up many times. The chain couples TRBV5-1 to TRBJ1-1; a weak D match, TRBD1 (5 bases). CDR3 length equals 14 residues. Trimming removed 0 bases from V and 2 bases from J, with 8 bases in between. From germline, CDR1 is SGHRS and CDR2 YFSETQ. The CDR3 DNA follows: TGCGCCAGCAGCTTGGATACAGGCAACACTGAAGCTTTCTTT. It specifies CASSLDTGNTEAFF. Full variable domain (outside the CDR3, taken from reference TRBV5-1 and TRBJ1-1): KAGVTQTPRYLIKTRGQQVTLSCSPISGHRSVSWYQQTPGQGLQFLFEYFSETQRNKGNFPGRFSGRQFSNSRSEMNVSTLELGDSALYLCASSLDTGNTEAFFGQGTRLTVV.

The V call is TRBV3-1, the J call TRBJ2-1, with 7 positions matching TRBD2. Germline assignment: CDR1 LGHDT and CDR2 YNNKEL (reference sequence). V shed 3 bases and J 15 bases; nucleotides not matched to a gene: 11. CDR3 size: 13 residues. Here the CDR3 DNA reads TGTGCCAGCAGCCAGTTAAGGACGGGGAGGGGGTTCTTC. Protein sequence: CASSQLRTGRGFF.

The V call is TRBV5-1, the J call TRBJ2-3; 7 bases are a match to TRBD1. CDR3 length: 14 residues. Per germline, CDR1 SGHRS and CDR2 YFSETQ. V shed 2 bases and J 2 bases; nucleotides not matched to a gene: 2. The CDR3 here is CASSFEGATDTQYF. The DNA of the CDR3 is TGCGCCAGCAGCTTTGAGGGGGCCACAGATACGCAGTATTTT.

This chain joins TRBV7-8 and TRBJ1-3; a possible D gene is TRBD1 (5 bases). Trimming stripped 2 bases from V and 2 bases from J, with 16 bases between. Germline V CDR1 and CDR2: SGHVS, FQNEAQ. This CDR3 is 17 amino acids long. CDR3 protein: CASSLYERGLTGNTIYF. In DNA, the CDR3 is TGTGCCAGCAGCTTATACGAGAGGGGTTTGACTGGAAACACCATATATTTT.

The J gene is TRBJ1-4, the V gene TRBV12-3 or TRBV12-4, with D possibly being TRBD1 (6 bases). The V end was cut by 6 bases, the J end by 5 bases, with 22 bases between. The CDR3 is made up of 17 amino acids. The CDR3 nucleotides are TGTGCCAGCAGGGGACCGGGCCCCAGGGGACGAAATGAAAAACTGTTTTTT. It is translated as CASRGPGPRGRNEKLFF.

The rearrangement uses TRBV12-3 or TRBV12-4 and TRBJ1-6, with D unresolved. The CDR3 is 11 amino acids. V gave up 4 bases and J gave up 15 bases, with 10 bases separating them. Here the CDR3 DNA reads TGTGCCAGCAGTTCGTTCTGGTACCTCCACTTT. Protein: CASSSFWYLHF.

This clonotype was recorded a few times. The gene calls are TRBV5-1 and TRBJ2-3; the D is unclear. The germline CDR1 and CDR2 sequences are SGHRS and YFSETQ. V was cut by 4 bases and J by 5 bases, with 14 bases left in between. The CDR3 spans 14 residues. The CDR3 loop reads CASSLIGLGDTQYF. In nucleotides, the CDR3 is TGCGCCAGCAGCCTGATTGGGCTGGGAGATACGCAGTATTTT.

The chain recombines TRBV6-5 with TRBJ2-4, with no clear D. CDR3 length: 11 residues. V was shortened by 10 bases and J by 12 bases, with 16 bases between the two germline ends. Germline V CDR1 and CDR2: MNHEY, SVGAGI. Written as DNA, the CDR3 is TGTGCCACTTCGCTTTCAGGAGCTCAGTACTTC. Protein product: CATSLSGAQYF.

This chain joins TRBV7-9 and TRBJ1-1; no firm D call. This CDR3 contains 13 residues. Trimming pared 5 bases from V and 6 bases from J, leaving 13 bases between. Germline loops: CDR1 SEHNR, CDR2 FQNEAQ (reference sequence). In DNA form, the CDR3 reads TGTGCCAGCAGCCCGAGTTCTTGGGCTGAAGCTTTCTTT. This sequence encodes CASSPSSWAEAFF.

This clonotype came up a few times. The J gene is TRBJ1-1, the V gene TRBV20-1; weak D call: TRBD1 (5 bases). V lost 5 bases to trimming and J lost 1 base, with 17 bases between them. From germline, CDR1 is DFQATT and CDR2 SNEGSKA (reference sequence). CDR3 length: 15 amino acids. The DNA of the CDR3 is TGCAGTGCTGGAGGGGTGGAGCGGGCGAACACTGAAGCTTTCTTT. Its translation is CSAGGVERANTEAFF.

This clonotype was seen only a few times. This chain uses TRBV20-1 with TRBJ2-7; D remains unclear. This CDR3 has 11 amino acids. In germline, CDR1 is DFQATT, CDR2 SNEGSKA (reference sequence). Trimming took 5 bases from V and 6 from J, leaving 11 bases between them. CDR3 sequence: CSARLTSEQYF. For the CDR3, the DNA is TGCAGTGCTCGACTTACGTCCGAGCAGTACTTC.

The rearrangement uses TRBV12-3 or TRBV12-4 and TRBJ2-1, with 9 bases aligning to TRBD2. This CDR3 is 13 amino acids long. V lost 9 bases to trimming and J lost 15 bases; unmatched junction nucleotides: 15. CDR3 nucleotides: TGTGCCAGGAGCAGCCAGACTAGCGGAGAGTTGTTCTTC. Protein sequence: CARSSQTSGELFF.

The V call is TRBV4-3, the J call TRBJ1-6; D call uncertain. CDR1 and CDR2 from the germline V gene are LGHNA and YSLEER. This CDR3 has 15 residues. V was clipped by 4 bases and J by 9 bases, with 16 bases between them. The CDR3 region is CASSPTSSFTSPLHF. The CDR3 bases are TGCGCCAGCAGCCCGACAAGTAGCTTTACTTCACCCCTCCACTTT.

The chain couples TRBV5-6 to TRBJ2-1; 13 bases agree with TRBD2. Germline assignment: CDR1 SGHDT and CDR2 YYEEEE. The CDR3 runs 15 residues. J was trimmed by 12 bases and V by 2 bases; bases with no gene match: 8. The CDR3 reads CASSFGGTSGKVQFF. The CDR3 DNA follows: TGTGCCAGCAGCTTTGGCGGGACTAGCGGGAAGGTGCAGTTCTTC.

Ten or more counts support this clonotype. DNA for the CDR3: TGTGCCAGCGCTACAGGGTCTGGGGCCAACGTCCTGACTTTC. Translation: CASATGSGANVLTF. V is TRBV6-1 and J is TRBJ2-6; TRBD1 is a possible D gene (6 bases). The CDR3 is 14 amino acids. V was clipped by 8 bases and J by 1 base, with 9 bases between them. CDR1 and CDR2 from the germline V gene are MNHNS and SASEGT.